These T cell receptor beta chains were read from a single sample in a study of blood T cell repertoires in COVID-19. The protocol was immunoSEQ multiplex PCR, while the TCRdb copy is restricted to in-frame clones and leaves out a portion. Seen here are some 160,000 clones, 88% observed once, and the top ten hold approximately 2.1%. Specimen: peripheral blood. The receptors stem from a man aged 50-59 years who had recovered from COVID-19. Each CDR3 is given with its conserved first and last residue. D genes are given only for firm matches. The size field is filled for only some rows; it gives once, few, many or a size class.

j_call,d_call,v_call,clone_size,cdr3_nt,cdr3_aa
TRBJ2-1,NA,TRBV24-1,NA,TGTGCCACCAGTGATTTGCGGGTAAGCTCCTACAATGAGCAGTTCTTC,CATSDLRVSSYNEQFF
TRBJ2-7,TRBD2,TRBV7-3,once,TGTGCCAGCAGCCTACATAGCGGGGGGGCGTACGAGCAGTACTTC,CASSLHSGGAYEQYF
TRBJ1-2,NA,TRBV6-5,NA,TGTGCCAGCAGCACCCGTGCGAGCTATGGCTACACCTTC,CASSTRASYGYTF
TRBJ1-2,NA,TRBV6-2/TRBV6-3,NA,TGTGCCAGCAGTTACCCGCTAAGCTATGGCTACACCTTC,CASSYPLSYGYTF
TRBJ2-1,NA,TRBV2,NA,TGTGCCAGCAGTGCGGAGGTTGGGGTCAATGAGCAGTTCTTC,CASSAEVGVNEQFF
TRBJ1-1,NA,TRBV20-1,NA,TGCAGTGCTAGTAGGGGAAACATGAACACTGAAGCTTTCTTT,CSASRGNMNTEAFF
TRBJ1-5,NA,TRBV6-1,NA,TGTGCCAGCAGTGAGGGGGCCTCCAGTCAGCCCCAGCATTTT,CASSEGASSQPQHF
TRBJ2-7,TRBD2,TRBV13,many,TGTGCCAGCAGAAATAGCGGGAGGGCCAGCTACGAGCAGTACTTC,CASRNSGRASYEQYF
TRBJ1-3,NA,TRBV24-1,NA,TGTGCCACCAGTGATTTCGGGGAAGGATCAGGAAACACCATATATTTT,CATSDFGEGSGNTIYF
TRBJ1-5,NA,TRBV6-5,NA,TGTGCCAGCAGCCAAGACAGGTTTAGCAATCAGCCCCAGCATTTT,CASSQDRFSNQPQHF
TRBJ1-6,NA,TRBV7-2,NA,TGTGCCAGCAGCTTATCTGGGGGAGGGAATTCACCCCTCCACTTT,CASSLSGGGNSPLHF
TRBJ2-7,NA,TRBV5-1,NA,TGCGCCAGCAGCTTAGGCAGGGCGAACGAGCAGTACTTC,CASSLGRANEQYF
TRBJ2-5,TRBD1,TRBV24-1,NA,TGTGCCACCAGTGCGGACCGGGACAGGGGTCAAGAGACCCAGTACTTC,CATSADRDRGQETQYF
TRBJ1-2,NA,TRBV6-5,NA,TGTGCCAGCCGGGGTAACTATGGCTACACCTTC,CASRGNYGYTF
TRBJ2-4,TRBD1,TRBV28,NA,TGTGCCAGCAGCGCTACTACAGGGGGCAGCATTCAGTACTTC,CASSATTGGSIQYF
TRBJ2-2,TRBD2,TRBV7-2,few,TGTGCCAGCCGTGGCGGGAGCAGGACCGGGGAGCTGTTTTTT,CASRGGSRTGELFF
TRBJ2-5,TRBD2,TRBV29-1,NA,TGCAGCGTCGGGGGACTAGCGGGAGGGCCCTCAGAGACCCAGTACTTC,CSVGGLAGGPSETQYF
TRBJ2-5,NA,TRBV7-2,NA,TGTGCCAGCAGCAGGGGGTCAGGGGACCAAGAGACCCAGTACTTC,CASSRGSGDQETQYF
TRBJ2-7,NA,TRBV28,once,TGTGCCAGCAGTCCCCCATCGCGGGAGCAGTACTTC,CASSPPSREQYF
TRBJ2-3,TRBD1,TRBV29-1,NA,TGCAGCGTTGTAAGGGACAGGGGGCCAGATACGCAGTATTTT,CSVVRDRGPDTQYF
TRBJ1-1,TRBD1,TRBV19,few,TGTGCCAGTAGTACCGACTTGGGCAGGGGGGCTTTCTTT,CASSTDLGRGAFF
TRBJ2-3,TRBD2,TRBV7-9,NA,TGTGCCAGCAGCTTCGGCGGGGGGGCCCCAGATACGCAGTATTTT,CASSFGGGAPDTQYF
TRBJ1-2,NA,TRBV7-6,NA,TGTGCCATCAGCCCAATCGGGGATTATGGCTACACCTTC,CAISPIGDYGYTF
TRBJ2-2,NA,TRBV9,NA,TGTGCCAGCAGCGCTCTAGACGGTGGCTCTGGGGAGCTGTTTTTT,CASSALDGGSGELFF
TRBJ2-5,NA,TRBV7-2,NA,TGTGCCAGCAGCCTGGGGGGTGTCCTGGAGACCCAGTACTTC,CASSLGGVLETQYF
TRBJ1-1,TRBD1,TRBV5-1,NA,TGCGCCAGCAGCCAACGGACAGGGCAGAACACTGAAGCTTTCTTT,CASSQRTGQNTEAFF
TRBJ2-5,NA,TRBV28,NA,TGTGCCAGCAGTTTGGAATTCCGGCGGGAGACCCAGTACTTC,CASSLEFRRETQYF
TRBJ2-2,NA,TRBV12-3/TRBV12-4,NA,TGTGCCAGCAGTTTAGAGGACAGCGGGGAGCTGTTTTTT,CASSLEDSGELFF
TRBJ1-2,TRBD1,TRBV18,NA,TGTGCCAGCTCCCATAAACCGGGACAGGGAGTTCAACACGGCTACACCTTC,CASSHKPGQGVQHGYTF
TRBJ1-2,NA,TRBV7-8,NA,TGTGCCAGCAGCCGCGACGGGTCTAACTATGGCTACACCTTC,CASSRDGSNYGYTF
TRBJ2-5,TRBD2,TRBV29-1,NA,TGCAGCGTTAGCGGTAGCGGGAGTGGAGAGACCCAGTACTTC,CSVSGSGSGETQYF
TRBJ2-7,NA,TRBV27,NA,TGTGCCAGCAGTCCGCGGGACGGAACCCTATCCTACGAGCAGTACTTC,CASSPRDGTLSYEQYF